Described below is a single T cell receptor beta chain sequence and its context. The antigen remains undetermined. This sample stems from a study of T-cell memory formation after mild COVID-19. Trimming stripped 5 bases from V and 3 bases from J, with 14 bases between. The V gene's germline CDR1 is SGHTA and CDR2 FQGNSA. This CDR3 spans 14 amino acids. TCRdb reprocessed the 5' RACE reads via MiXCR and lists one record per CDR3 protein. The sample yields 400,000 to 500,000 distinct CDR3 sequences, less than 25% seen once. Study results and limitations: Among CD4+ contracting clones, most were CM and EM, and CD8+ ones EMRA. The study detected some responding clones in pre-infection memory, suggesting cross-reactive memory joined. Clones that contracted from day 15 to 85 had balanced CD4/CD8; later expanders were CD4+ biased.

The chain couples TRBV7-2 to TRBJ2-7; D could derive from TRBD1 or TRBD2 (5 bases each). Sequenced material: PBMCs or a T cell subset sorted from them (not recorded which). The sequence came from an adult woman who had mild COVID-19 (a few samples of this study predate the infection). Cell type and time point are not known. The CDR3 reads CASSPRDQLYEQYF. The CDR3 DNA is TGTGCCAGCAGCCCCCGGGACCAACTCTACGAGCAGTACTTC. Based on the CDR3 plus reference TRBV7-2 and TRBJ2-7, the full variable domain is GAGVSQSPSNKVTEKGKDVELRCDPISGHTALYWYRQSLGQGLEFLIYFQGNSAPDKSGLPSDRFSAERTGGSVSTLTIQRTQQEDSAVYLCASSPRDQLYEQYFGPGTRLTVT.